This T cell receptor (beta chain) appears in the sequencing data of a study of blood T cell repertoires in COVID-19. As for the study in general: Collection of acute and convalescent COVID-19 samples took place in the United States, Italy and Spain. In each case, the material was cDNA or gDNA derived from T cells, B-cell-depleted T cells, or PBMCs.

V lost 4 bases to trimming and J lost 1 base, with 10 bases between them. Germline V gene data show CDR1 as SGHVS and CDR2 as FQNEAQ. There are 14 residues in the CDR3. In the original processing: Reference gene primers were amplified, and this amplification served to estimate nucleated cell counts. Sequencing was performed with immunoSEQ multiplex PCR; in TCRdb, only in-frame clones are kept and a portion is missing. For V, J and clone size, that table is used; D and trimming come from the DNA. Among tens of thousands of clones listed, around 84% were seen once. Sequencing used peripheral blood. The chain combines TRBV7-8 with TRBJ1-2, with D uncertain. The sequence was obtained from a man between 60 and 70 years old with acute or convalescent COVID-19. CDR3 bases: TGTGCCAGCAGCTCAAGAGAGGGTAACTATGGCTACACCTTC. This sequence encodes CASSSREGNYGYTF. The full variable domain, rest sourced from reference TRBV7-8 and TRBJ1-2, is GAGVSQSPRYKVAKRGQDVALRCDPISGHVSLFWYQQALGQGPEFLTYFQNEAQLDKSGLPSDRFFAERPEGSVSTLKIQRTQQEDSAVYLCASSSREGNYGYTFGSGTRLTVV.